One and the same sample provided the 21 T cell receptor beta chains below, sequenced in a study of sequential checkpoint blockade in melanoma. Produced via immunoSEQ multiplex PCR; TCRdb's table is partial and in-frame only. Here the sample spans 2,500 to 3,500 clones, 30% to 40% being singletons. Treatment specified: randomized to nivolumab then ipilimumab (arm A) or the reverse (arm B). Sequenced material: tumor tissue (inferred from file names), taken from a patient given nivolumab and ipilimumab in sequence. These receptors originate from a human donor with melanoma.

CDR3 nucleotide sequence: TGCAGCGCCAGTGGGACTAGCGGGACCAATGAGCAGTTCTTC. Amino acid sequence: CSASGTSGTNEQFF. The J gene is TRBJ2-1, the V gene TRBV29-1; 13 nucleotides line up with TRBD2. This CDR3 spans 14 amino acids. Germline V CDR1 and CDR2: SQVTM, ANQGSEA. V dropped 7 bases and J dropped 6; count of bases not matched to a gene: 6.

J is TRBJ1-2 and V is TRBV29-1; 7 nucleotides align to TRBD1. The CDR3 sequence is 13 residues long. CDR1 SQVTM and CDR2 ANQGSEA come from the germline V gene. Trimming removed 4 bases from V and 5 bases from J; junction bases left unmatched: 7. CDR3 region: CSVAQGGGYGYTF. In DNA, the CDR3 is TGCAGCGTTGCCCAGGGGGGTGGGTATGGCTACACCTTC.

In its sample, this clone was seen a few times. The gene calls are TRBV6-8 and TRBJ1-2, with 12 bases lining up with TRBD1. Per germline, CDR1 MNHGY and CDR2 SAAAGT. With V trimmed by 2 bases and J by 4 bases, 2 bases remained unmatched. There are 15 residues in the CDR3. DNA of the CDR3: TGTGCCAGCAGTTACGGGACAGGGGGCGGCTATGGCTACACCTTC. Protein: CASSYGTGGGYGYTF.

This clone is labeled medium-sized (0.01 to 0.1%). This chain joins TRBV7-5 and TRBJ1-1; the listed D gene, TRBD1, was not tested against the DNA. TRBV7-5 is a pseudogene locus. The CDR3 length is 20 residues. In DNA form, the CDR3 reads TGTGCCAGCAGCTTAGGGCCAATTCGGACAGGGGGGACGCGAGAGGCTGAAGCTTTCTTT. Its protein product is CASSLGPIRTGGTREAEAFF.

The gene calls are TRBV28 and TRBJ2-2; 8 bases are shared with TRBD1. Trimming removed 6 bases from V and 5 bases from J; junction bases left unmatched: 8. Germline lookup yields CDR1 MDHEN and CDR2 SYDVKM. This CDR3 region has 15 residues. The CDR3: CASRMMTGATGELFF. The CDR3 coding sequence is TGTGCCAGCAGGATGATGACAGGGGCTACCGGGGAGCTGTTTTTT. Complete variable domain (other parts from reference TRBV28 and TRBJ2-2): DVKVTQSSRYLVKRTGEKVFLECVQDMDHENMFWYRQDPGLGLRLIYFSYDVKMKEKGDIPEGYSVSREKKERFSLILESASTNQTSMYLCASRMMTGATGELFFGEGSRLTVL.

V and J are TRBV18 and TRBJ1-1, with D hard to call. This CDR3 comprises 14 residues. Germline V CDR1 and CDR2: KGHSH, LQKENI. V shed 6 bases and J shed 0 bases, with 11 bases lying between them. This CDR3 reads CASSEASLNTEAFF. The DNA for the CDR3 is TGTGCCAGCTCCGAAGCCTCTCTGAACACTGAAGCTTTCTTT.

This chain uses TRBV19 with TRBJ1-1, with a tentative D call TRBD1 (5 bases). V was shortened by 5 bases and J by 6 bases, with 16 bases between the two germline ends. Germline V gives CDR1 LNHDA, CDR2 SQIVND (reference sequence). The CDR3 runs 14 residues. CDR3 region: CASSQPYGGSEAFF. DNA for the CDR3: TGTGCCAGTAGTCAACCCTATGGGGGGTCTGAAGCTTTCTTT. Combining the CDR3 with reference TRBV19 and TRBJ1-1 gives the whole variable domain DGGITQSPKYLFRKEGQNVTLSCEQNLNHDAMYWYRQDPGQGLRLIYYSQIVNDFQKGDIAEGYSVSREKKESFPLTVTSAQKNPTAFYLCASSQPYGGSEAFFGQGTRLTVV.

This clone was picked up a small number of times. V and J are TRBV9 and TRBJ1-4, with TRBD1 matching 7 bases. J lost 7 bases, V lost 4 bases, and 7 bases had no gene match. The CDR3 extends over 14 amino acids. The germline V gene has CDR1 SGDLS and CDR2 YYNGEE. DNA for the CDR3: TGTGCCAGCAGCCCGACAGGGTCGAGTGAAAAACTGTTTTTT. It is translated as CASSPTGSSEKLFF.

The rearrangement links TRBV6-8 to TRBJ2-1; 14 bases are shared with TRBD2. This CDR3 contains 18 residues. Germline CDR1 reads MNHGY; CDR2 reads SAAAGT. V lost 5 bases, J lost 8 bases, and 14 bases stayed unmatched. As DNA, the CDR3 is TGTGCCAGCAGTGAGCTGGGACTAGCGGGAGCGTCCTGGGATGAGCAGTTCTTC. Residues: CASSELGLAGASWDEQFF.

V and J are TRBV5-1 and TRBJ2-5; 7 positions match TRBD1. J lost 5 bases, V lost 4 bases, and 11 bases had no gene match. Germline assignment: CDR1 SGHRS and CDR2 YFSETQ. The CDR3 has 15 amino acids. The CDR3, as DNA: TGCGCCAGCAGCAGAGCCGGGACAGACTTGGAGACCCAGTACTTC. Translation: CASSRAGTDLETQYF.

The chain has TRBV6-8 and TRBJ2-2; 13 positions match TRBD2. The CDR3 covers 16 residues. Losses at the gene ends were 6 bases for V and 3 bases for J; bases not matched to a gene: 4. Germline V gene sequence: CDR1 MNHGY, CDR2 SAAAGT. The CDR3 sequence: CASRLAGGPDTGELFF. The CDR3 region has the DNA TGTGCCAGCAGACTAGCGGGAGGGCCCGACACCGGGGAGCTGTTTTTT.

The CDR3 sequence is CASSIGYPPNYGYTF. Here the CDR3 DNA reads TGTGCCAGTAGTATAGGGTACCCCCCGAACTATGGCTACACCTTC. The rearrangement joins TRBV19 to TRBJ1-2, with unresolved D. V was trimmed by 1 base and J by 2 bases, leaving 11 bases between them. CDR3 length equals 15 residues. Per the germline V gene, CDR1 is LNHDA and CDR2 is SQIVND (reference sequence). Full variable domain (outside the CDR3, taken from reference TRBV19 and TRBJ1-2): DGGITQSPKYLFRKEGQNVTLSCEQNLNHDAMYWYRQDPGQGLRLIYYSQIVNDFQKGDIAEGYSVSREKKESFPLTVTSAQKNPTAFYLCASSIGYPPNYGYTFGSGTRLTVV.

This clone was found a few times. The chain joins TRBV7-7 to TRBJ1-2; D unclear. The CDR3 has 14 amino acids. Germline-derived CDR1 and CDR2 are SSHAT and FNYEAQ (reference sequence). V dropped 5 bases and J dropped 0 bases, with 10 bases sitting between them. This chain's CDR3 is CASSPPVANYGYTF. The CDR3 nucleotides are TGTGCCAGCAGCCCACCCGTGGCTAACTATGGCTACACCTTC.

V is TRBV28 and J is TRBJ2-7; TRBD2 might be the D (6 bases). There are 15 residues in the CDR3. V dropped 2 bases and J dropped 5 bases, with 16 bases sitting between them. Germline values: CDR1 MDHEN, CDR2 SYDVKM. This CDR3 is CASSLVSGGNHEQYF. CDR3 nucleotide sequence: TGTGCCAGCAGTTTAGTATCCGGAGGGAACCACGAGCAGTACTTC.

The genes are TRBV28 and TRBJ1-1, with TRBD1 identical over 10 bases. The junction had 7 bases not matched to a gene; V was cut back by 6 bases and J by 3 bases. This CDR3 is built from 15 residues. CDR1 and CDR2 from the germline V gene are MDHEN and SYDVKM. The DNA for the CDR3 is TGTGCCAGCAGCCGCCGACAGGGGGCGGACACTGAAGCTTTCTTT. Residues: CASSRRQGADTEAFF.

This clone was detected once. The genes are TRBV5-1 and TRBJ1-1; D is perhaps TRBD1 (6 bases). Germline V gives CDR1 SGHRS, CDR2 YFSETQ. The CDR3 totals 14 residues. Trimming removed 6 bases at V and 4 bases at J, with 16 bases between. For the CDR3, the DNA is TGCGCCAGCAACCGAGAGGGGGTTGGCACTGAAGCTTTCTTT. As protein: CASNREGVGTEAFF. The full variable domain, rest sourced from reference TRBV5-1 and TRBJ1-1, is KAGVTQTPRYLIKTRGQQVTLSCSPISGHRSVSWYQQTPGQGLQFLFEYFSETQRNKGNFPGRFSGRQFSNSRSEMNVSTLELGDSALYLCASNREGVGTEAFFGQGTRLTVV.

The V gene is TRBV10-2, the J gene TRBJ2-2; the match to TRBD1 covers 11 bases. Trimming took 0 bases from V and 6 from J; bases not matched to a gene: 3. The CDR3 is made up of 16 amino acids. Germline values: CDR1 WSHSY, CDR2 SAAADI. In DNA, the CDR3 is TGCGCCAGCAGTGAGTCGGGGGACAGGGGGTCCGGGGAGCTGTTTTTT. As protein: CASSESGDRGSGELFF.

This clone ranks as large (0.1 to 1%). The gene calls are TRBV11-3 and TRBJ2-4; TRBD2 agrees at 7 bases. The V gene end was trimmed by 6 bases and the J gene end by 0 bases; junction bases not matched to a gene: 8. This CDR3 comprises 16 residues. Germline assignment: CDR1 SGHNT and CDR2 YENEEA. The CDR3 reads CASSPRAGLAKNIQYF. In DNA, the CDR3 is TGTGCCAGCAGTCCGCGAGCGGGATTAGCCAAAAACATTCAGTACTTC.

DNA of the CDR3: TGCGCCAGCAGAGTAGTCCAACAGAACACTGAAGCTTTCTTT. Amino acids: CASRVVQQNTEAFF. The chain uses TRBV5-1 and TRBJ1-1; D is undetermined. V gave up 5 bases and J gave up 1 base, with 12 bases separating them. This CDR3 region has 14 residues. Germline V CDR1 and CDR2: SGHRS, YFSETQ.

The gene calls are TRBV28 and TRBJ2-3, with D tentatively TRBD2 (5 bases). Germline V CDR1 and CDR2: MDHEN, SYDVKM. CDR3 length: 16 residues. The V and J ends lost 1 base and 4 bases respectively, with 15 bases between them. This CDR3 is CASSLYKTGNSDTQYF. CDR3 nucleotides: TGTGCCAGCAGTTTATACAAGACGGGAAATTCAGATACGCAGTATTTT.

This clone was picked up a small number of times. The chain has TRBV6-8 and TRBJ1-5; D not certain. CDR3 size: 14 residues. Germline V gene data show CDR1 as MNHGY and CDR2 as SAAAGT. Trimming removed 5 bases at V and 3 bases at J, with 11 bases between. The CDR3 DNA follows: TGTGCCAGCAGTCAAGGACGGACCAATCAGCCCCAGCATTTT. This sequence encodes CASSQGRTNQPQHF.